The sequence of this TCR beta chain was determined in a study of OX40 agonist ivuxolimab in advanced cancers. Patients were ineligible given autoimmune disease history or systemic immunosuppression. Germline lookup yields CDR1 SGHRS and CDR2 YFSETQ. V lost 0 bases, J lost 3 bases, and 6 bases lay in between. The CDR3 has 13 amino acids. On this clone itself: Its specificity is unknown.

The repertoire was sequenced with immunoSEQ multiplex PCR; TCRdb's copy has only in-frame clones and lacks some. This table holds tens of thousands of clones, roughly 86% found once. The study, taken as a whole, reports: Clonal expansion by week 6 occurred in CD4+ and CD8+ blood T cells (at 0.1 to 3.0 mg/kg).

This material consisted of CD4+ or CD8+ T cells sorted from blood, taken in a trial of the OX40 agonist ivuxolimab. The receptor was isolated from an adult with an advanced solid tumor such as melanoma, head and neck, liver or kidney cancer. The chain links TRBV5-1 to TRBJ2-5; D is ambiguous. CDR3 residues: CASSLVAEETQYF. The CDR3 coding sequence is TGCGCCAGCAGCTTGGTGGCAGAAGAGACCCAGTACTTC.